A single sample is the source of the 5 T cell receptor beta chains below, sequenced in a study of T cells in Graves' hyperthyroidism and ophthalmopathy. TCR beta CDR3 regions were amplified from RNA. HTBI primers drove first-round RT-PCR of the TCR CDR3. TCRdb analysed the multiplex PCR reads with MiXCR anew, one entry per CDR3 protein. The data show about 290,000 distinct CDR3 sequences, over 15% seen once. Material for sequencing was blood. These receptors all stem from a woman in her sixties or seventies with Graves' ophthalmopathy.

This clonotype has just a few counts. J is TRBJ2-1 and V is TRBV7-3, with 9 positions matching TRBD2. V was pared by 5 bases and J by 2 bases, with 1 base of the junction left unmatched. Germline lookup yields CDR1 SGHTA and CDR2 FQGTGA. There are 14 residues in the CDR3. CDR3 in amino acids: CASSIAGAYNEQFF. The CDR3 region has the DNA TGTGCCAGCAGCATAGCGGGAGCCTACAATGAGCAGTTCTTC.

The J gene is TRBJ1-6, the V gene TRBV6-4; no clear D gene. Per the germline V gene, CDR1 is MRHNA and CDR2 is SNTAGT. Trimming pared 5 bases from V and 7 bases from J, leaving 12 bases between. The CDR3 consists of 14 residues. CDR3 bases: TGTGCCAGCAGTCTTGACGGGTCGAATTCACCCCTCCACTTT. It yields the protein CASSLDGSNSPLHF.

Ten or more counts support this clonotype. The chain links TRBV6-2 or TRBV6-3 to TRBJ1-1; no clear D gene. CDR1 is MNHEY, CDR2 SVGEGT, per germline. This CDR3 has 12 amino acids. V gave up 1 base and J gave up 4 bases, with 4 bases separating them. Here the CDR3 reads CASSYFSTEAFF. In DNA, the CDR3 is TGTGCCAGCAGTTACTTTTCCACTGAAGCTTTCTTT.

This clonotype has a handful of counts. The gene calls are TRBV18 and TRBJ1-6, with unresolved D. Germline V gene lookup returns CDR1 KGHSH and CDR2 LQKENI. This CDR3 is built from 17 residues. V was trimmed by 1 base and J by 0 bases, leaving 10 bases between them. CDR3 coding DNA: TGTGCCAGCTCACCACAACTAGGGAGCTCCTATAATTCACCCCTCCACTTT. This encodes CASSPQLGSSYNSPLHF.

As regards this clonotype: This sequence may be a read error, since a much larger clone differs from it by one base. The chain joins TRBV6-1 to TRBJ2-2, with 8 bases lining up with TRBD2. Germline V gene lookup returns CDR1 MNHNS and CDR2 SASEGT. The CDR3 has 16 amino acids. V lost 7 bases, J lost 1 base, and 8 bases stayed unmatched. The CDR3 DNA reads TGTGCCAGCACCTGGCGGGAGGACCAGAACACCGGGGAGCTGTTTTTT. It specifies CASTWREDQNTGELFF.